A single sample gave rise to the 10 T cell receptor beta chains below, sequenced in a study of T cell responses to AZD1222 COVID-19 vaccine. Here immunoSEQ multiplex PCR was the method, and the copy in TCRdb shows in-frame clones only, minus some. The sample includes about 150,000 clones, approximately 88% of them seen just once. Sequences were derived from peripheral blood, sampled on day 0 of AZD1222 vaccination. These TCRs come from an adult in good health.

This clone was observed a handful of times. The V call is TRBV7-9, the J call TRBJ1-1; 8 bases fit TRBD1. The length of the CDR3 is 22 residues. Germline V lookup: CDR1 SEHNR, CDR2 FQNEAQ (reference sequence). V was pared by 7 bases and J by 2 bases, with 30 bases of the junction left unmatched. CDR3: CASTLIYGQGIRFSPANTEAFF. The CDR3 DNA is TGTGCCAGCACCCTGATATACGGACAGGGCATTCGTTTTTCTCCGGCCAACACTGAAGCTTTCTTT. The full variable domain, rest sourced from reference TRBV7-9 and TRBJ1-1, is DTGVSQNPRHKITKRGQNVTFRCDPISEHNRLYWYRQTLGQGPEFLTYFQNEAQLEKSRLLSDRFSAERPKGSFSTLEIQRTEQGDSAMYLCASTLIYGQGIRFSPANTEAFFGQGTRLTVV.

The V call is TRBV30, the J call TRBJ2-2; D unclear. The V end lost 4 bases, the J end lost 6 bases, and 12 bases lay between the germline ends. Germline loops: CDR1 GTSNPN, CDR2 SVGIG (reference sequence). The length of the CDR3 is 13 residues. CDR3: CAWNPMAAGELFF. CDR3 in DNA: TGTGCCTGGAATCCGATGGCAGCCGGGGAGCTGTTTTTT.

The chain links TRBV2 to TRBJ1-1; D not resolved. Trimming stripped 9 bases from V and 7 bases from J, with 18 bases between. The CDR3 is 13 amino acids. Germline V lookup: CDR1 SNHLY, CDR2 FYNNEI. CDR3 sequence reads: CASTRRANIEAFF. The DNA of the CDR3 is TGTGCCAGTACTCGAAGGGCAAATATTGAAGCTTTCTTT.

V is TRBV12-3 or TRBV12-4 and J is TRBJ1-1; D perhaps matches TRBD1 (5 bases). The CDR3 totals 13 residues. The V and J ends lost 7 bases and 1 base respectively, with 10 bases between them. The CDR3 DNA sequence: TGTGCCAGCATCGGGACGGGGAACACTGAAGCTTTCTTT. This sequence encodes CASIGTGNTEAFF.

The chain employs TRBV15 and TRBJ1-1, with D unclear. CDR1 is LNHNV and CDR2 is YYDKDF in the germline V gene (reference sequence). This CDR3 spans 14 amino acids. V lost 0 bases, J lost 8 bases, and 13 bases lay in between. The CDR3 DNA reads as TGTGCCACCAGCAGAGAAGGTGGGAAGCCAGAAGCTTTCTTT. It specifies CATSREGGKPEAFF.

The genes are TRBV27 and TRBJ1-6, with 10 bases that match TRBD1. CDR1 is MNHEY, CDR2 SMNVEV, per germline (reference sequence). CDR3 length: 16 amino acids. The V segment lost 5 bases and the J segment 10 bases; nucleotides outside the gene matches: 11. CDR3 in amino acids: CASSPIGTGEGSPLHF. DNA for the CDR3: TGTGCCAGCAGTCCCATCGGGACAGGGGAAGGCTCACCCCTCCACTTT.

The chain has TRBV12-3 or TRBV12-4 and TRBJ1-6; D possibly corresponds to TRBD1 (6 bases). V lost 6 bases, J lost 8 bases, and 11 bases lay in between. The CDR3 runs to 13 residues. CDR3 loop: CASSLNRDSPLHF. The CDR3 DNA is TGTGCCAGCAGCTTGAACAGGGATTCACCCCTCCACTTT.

This clone occurred once. The chain has TRBV15 and TRBJ2-2; 10 nucleotides line up with TRBD1. The CDR3 loop spans 15 amino acids. Germline trimming cut 10 bases from V and 3 bases from J; bases unmatched to any gene: 8. Germline lookup yields CDR1 LNHNV and CDR2 YYDKDF (reference sequence). The CDR3 reads CAMPTGTGDTGELFF. CDR3 in DNA: TGTGCCATGCCAACTGGGACAGGGGACACCGGGGAGCTGTTTTTT.

There are a few counts of this clone. The chain recombines TRBV7-9 with TRBJ1-2; a weak D match, TRBD1 (5 bases). The germline V gene encodes CDR1 SEHNR and CDR2 FQNEAQ (reference sequence). The V gene lost 5 bases and the J gene lost 4 bases, with 23 bases spanning the gap. This CDR3 has 17 residues. The CDR3 reads CASSPGGVAVGAYGYTF. The CDR3 nucleotides read TGTGCCAGCAGCCCCGGGGGGGTGGCGGTAGGGGCCTATGGCTACACCTTC. Looking up the rest from reference TRBV7-9 and TRBJ1-2 gives the full variable domain: DTGVSQNPRHKITKRGQNVTFRCDPISEHNRLYWYRQTLGQGPEFLTYFQNEAQLEKSRLLSDRFSAERPKGSFSTLEIQRTEQGDSAMYLCASSPGGVAVGAYGYTFGSGTRLTVV.

This clone was seen just once. CDR3 DNA sequence: TGTGCCAGCACCCCGAGGGACAGAGACTATGGCTACACCTTC. Encoded protein: CASTPRDRDYGYTF. The genes are TRBV3-1 (or the pseudogene TRBV3-2) and TRBJ1-2, with 7 bases lining up with TRBD1. Trimming removed 7 bases from V and 3 bases from J; junction bases left unmatched: 8. The CDR3 runs 14 residues. Germline lookup yields CDR1 LGHDT and CDR2 YNNKEL (reference sequence).